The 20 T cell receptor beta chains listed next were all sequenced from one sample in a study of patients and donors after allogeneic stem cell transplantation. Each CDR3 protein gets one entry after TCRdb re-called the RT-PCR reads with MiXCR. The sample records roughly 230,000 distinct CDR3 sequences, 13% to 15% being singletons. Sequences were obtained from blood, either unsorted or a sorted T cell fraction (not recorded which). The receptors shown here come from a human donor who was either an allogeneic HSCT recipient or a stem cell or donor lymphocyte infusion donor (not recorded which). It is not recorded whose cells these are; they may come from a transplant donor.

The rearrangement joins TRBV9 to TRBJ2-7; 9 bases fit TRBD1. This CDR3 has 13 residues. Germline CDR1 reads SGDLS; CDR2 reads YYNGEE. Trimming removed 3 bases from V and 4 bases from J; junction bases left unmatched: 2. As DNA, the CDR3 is TGTGCCAGCAGCGGGGACAGGGAATACGAGCAGTACTTC. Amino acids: CASSGDREYEQYF.

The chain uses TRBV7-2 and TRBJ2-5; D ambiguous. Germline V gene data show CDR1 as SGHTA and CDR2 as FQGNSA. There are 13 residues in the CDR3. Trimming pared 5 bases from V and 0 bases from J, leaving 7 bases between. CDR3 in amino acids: CASSRTDQETQYF. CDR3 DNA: TGTGCCAGCAGCCGTACGGACCAAGAGACCCAGTACTTC.

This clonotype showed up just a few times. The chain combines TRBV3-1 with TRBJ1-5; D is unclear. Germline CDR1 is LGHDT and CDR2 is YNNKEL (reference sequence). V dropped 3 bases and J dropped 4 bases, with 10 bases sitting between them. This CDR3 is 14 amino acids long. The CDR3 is CASSQGRTNQPQHF. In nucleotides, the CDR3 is TGTGCCAGCAGCCAGGGGAGAACAAATCAGCCCCAGCATTTT. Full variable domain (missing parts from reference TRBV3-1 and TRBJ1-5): DTAVSQTPKYLVTQMGNDKSIKCEQNLGHDTMYWYKQDSKKFLKIMFSYNNKELIINETVPNRFSPKSPDKAHLNLHINSLELGDSAVYFCASSQGRTNQPQHFGDGTRLSIL.

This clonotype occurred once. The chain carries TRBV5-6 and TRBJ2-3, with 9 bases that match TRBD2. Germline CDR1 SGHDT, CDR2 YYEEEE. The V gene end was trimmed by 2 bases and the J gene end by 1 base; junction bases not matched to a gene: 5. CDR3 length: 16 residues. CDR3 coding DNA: TGTGCCAGCAGCTTAGGGACTAGCCGTGGCACAGATACGCAGTATTTT. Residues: CASSLGTSRGTDTQYF.

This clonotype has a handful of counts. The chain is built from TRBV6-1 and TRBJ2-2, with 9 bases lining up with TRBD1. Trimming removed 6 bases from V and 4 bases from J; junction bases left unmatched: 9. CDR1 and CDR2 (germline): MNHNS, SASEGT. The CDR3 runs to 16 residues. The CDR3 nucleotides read TGTGCCAGCAGGACGGACAGGGGAGGCGTCACCGGGGAGCTGTTTTTT. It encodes CASRTDRGGVTGELFF.

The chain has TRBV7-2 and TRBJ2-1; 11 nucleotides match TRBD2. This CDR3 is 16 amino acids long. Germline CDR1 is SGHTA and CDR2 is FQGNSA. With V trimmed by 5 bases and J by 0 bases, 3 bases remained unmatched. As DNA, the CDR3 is TGTGCCAGCAGCCTTAGCGGGGGGGCCTCCTACAATGAGCAGTTCTTC. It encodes CASSLSGGASYNEQFF.

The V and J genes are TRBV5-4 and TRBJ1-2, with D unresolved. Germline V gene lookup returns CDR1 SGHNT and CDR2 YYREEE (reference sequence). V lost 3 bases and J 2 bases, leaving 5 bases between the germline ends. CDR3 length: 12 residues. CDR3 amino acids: CASSSLNYGYTF. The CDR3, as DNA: TGTGCCAGCAGCTCCCTGAACTATGGCTACACCTTC. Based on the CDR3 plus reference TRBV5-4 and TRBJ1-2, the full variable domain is ETGVTQSPTHLIKTRGQQVTLRCSSQSGHNTVSWYQQALGQGPQFIFQYYREEENGRGNFPPRFSGLQFPNYSSELNVNALELDDSALYLCASSSLNYGYTFGSGTRLTVV.

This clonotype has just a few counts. CDR3 in amino acids: CASSLLPTGLETQYF. The DNA for the CDR3 is TGTGCCAGCAGCTTGTTGCCCACGGGCCTAGAGACCCAGTACTTC. This chain joins TRBV5-5 and TRBJ2-5; unclear D gene. The germline V and J ends were trimmed by 1 base and 4 bases, with 14 bases remaining between them. Germline CDR1 and CDR2: SGHKS and YYEKEE (reference sequence). This CDR3 is 15 amino acids long.

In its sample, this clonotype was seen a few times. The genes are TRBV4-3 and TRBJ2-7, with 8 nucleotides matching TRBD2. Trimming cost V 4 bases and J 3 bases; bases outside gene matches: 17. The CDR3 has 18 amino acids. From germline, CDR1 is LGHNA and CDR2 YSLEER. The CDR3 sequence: CASSRGAGGIDRGYEQYF. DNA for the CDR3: TGCGCCAGCAGCCGGGGGGCGGGGGGCATCGATAGAGGCTACGAGCAGTACTTC.

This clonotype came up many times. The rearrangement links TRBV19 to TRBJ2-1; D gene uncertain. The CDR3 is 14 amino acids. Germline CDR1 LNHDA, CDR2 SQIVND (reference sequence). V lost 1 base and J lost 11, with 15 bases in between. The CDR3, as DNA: TGTGCCAGTAGTATAGGCCATGCAACGGATCAGCAGTTCTTC. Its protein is CASSIGHATDQQFF.

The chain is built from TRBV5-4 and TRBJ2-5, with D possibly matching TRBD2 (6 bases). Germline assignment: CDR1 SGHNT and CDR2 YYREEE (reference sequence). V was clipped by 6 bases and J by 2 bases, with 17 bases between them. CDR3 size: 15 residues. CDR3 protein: CASTFGSNQQETQYF. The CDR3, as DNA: TGTGCCAGCACCTTCGGGAGCAACCAACAAGAGACCCAGTACTTC.

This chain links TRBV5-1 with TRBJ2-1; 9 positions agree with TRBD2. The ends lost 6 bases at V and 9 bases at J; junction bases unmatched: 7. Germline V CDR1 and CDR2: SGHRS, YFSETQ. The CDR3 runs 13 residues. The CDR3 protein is CASMLAGISEQFF. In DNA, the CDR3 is TGCGCCAGCATGCTAGCGGGAATTTCTGAGCAGTTCTTC. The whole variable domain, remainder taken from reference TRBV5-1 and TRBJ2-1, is KAGVTQTPRYLIKTRGQQVTLSCSPISGHRSVSWYQQTPGQGLQFLFEYFSETQRNKGNFPGRFSGRQFSNSRSEMNVSTLELGDSALYLCASMLAGISEQFFGPGTRLTVL.

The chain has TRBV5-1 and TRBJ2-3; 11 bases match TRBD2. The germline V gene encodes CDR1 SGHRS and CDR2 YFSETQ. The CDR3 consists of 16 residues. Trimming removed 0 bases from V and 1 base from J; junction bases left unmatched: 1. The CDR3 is CASSLEGLAGTDTQYF. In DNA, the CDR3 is TGCGCCAGCAGCTTGGAGGGACTAGCGGGCACAGATACGCAGTATTTT.

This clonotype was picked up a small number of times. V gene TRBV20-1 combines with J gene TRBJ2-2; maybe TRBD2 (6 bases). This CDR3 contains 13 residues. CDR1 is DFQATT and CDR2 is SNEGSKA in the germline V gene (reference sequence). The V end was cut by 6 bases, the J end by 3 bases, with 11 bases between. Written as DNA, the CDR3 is TGCAGTGCCCCCGGGAGATACACCGGGGAGCTGTTTTTT. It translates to CSAPGRYTGELFF.

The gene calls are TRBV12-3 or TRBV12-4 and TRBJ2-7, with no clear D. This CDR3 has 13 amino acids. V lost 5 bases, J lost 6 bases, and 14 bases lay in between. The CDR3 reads CASSPITRAEQYF. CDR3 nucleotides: TGTGCCAGCAGTCCGATAACACGGGCCGAGCAGTACTTC.

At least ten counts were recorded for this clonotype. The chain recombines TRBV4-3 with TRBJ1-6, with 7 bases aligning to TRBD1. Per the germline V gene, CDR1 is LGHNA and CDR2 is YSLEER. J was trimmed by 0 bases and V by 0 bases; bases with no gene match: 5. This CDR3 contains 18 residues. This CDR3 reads CASSQEGQPSSYNSPLHF. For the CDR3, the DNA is TGCGCCAGCAGCCAAGAGGGACAGCCCAGCTCCTATAATTCACCCCTCCACTTT.

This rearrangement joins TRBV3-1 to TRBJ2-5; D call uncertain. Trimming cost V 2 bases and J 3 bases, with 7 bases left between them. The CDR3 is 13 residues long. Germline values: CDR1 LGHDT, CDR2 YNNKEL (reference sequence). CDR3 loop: CASSQSPKETQYF. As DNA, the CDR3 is TGTGCCAGCAGCCAAAGCCCCAAAGAGACCCAGTACTTC.

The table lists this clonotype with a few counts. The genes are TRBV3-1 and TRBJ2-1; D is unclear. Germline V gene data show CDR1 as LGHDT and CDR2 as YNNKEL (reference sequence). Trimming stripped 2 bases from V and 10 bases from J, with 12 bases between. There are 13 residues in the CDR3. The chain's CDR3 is CASSQRIRSEQFF. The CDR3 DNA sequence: TGTGCCAGCAGCCAACGGATCCGGAGCGAGCAGTTCTTC.

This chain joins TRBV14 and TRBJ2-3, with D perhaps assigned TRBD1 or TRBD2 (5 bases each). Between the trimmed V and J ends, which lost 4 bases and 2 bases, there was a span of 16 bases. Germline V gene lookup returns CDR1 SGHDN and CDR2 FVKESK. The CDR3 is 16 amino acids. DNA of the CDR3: TGTGCCAGCAGCCCGGACCGGGACGGATTCACAGATACGCAGTATTTT. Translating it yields CASSPDRDGFTDTQYF.

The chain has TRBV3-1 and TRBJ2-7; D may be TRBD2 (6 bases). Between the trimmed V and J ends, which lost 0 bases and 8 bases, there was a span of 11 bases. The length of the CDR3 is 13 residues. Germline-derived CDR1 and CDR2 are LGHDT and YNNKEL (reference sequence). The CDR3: CASSQESGAQQYF. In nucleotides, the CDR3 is TGTGCCAGCAGCCAAGAGTCGGGAGCGCAGCAGTACTTC.